Presented here are 30 T cell receptor beta chains from one specimen sequenced in a study of blood T cells in healthy people across ages. A sample-barcoded 5' primer and a J-beta primer mix were used in a second PCR of roughly 6 to 11 cycles. MiXCR, applied by TCRdb to the 5' RACE reads, yields one record per CDR3 protein. The table lists fewer than 2 million distinct CDR3 sequences, approximately 39% of them singletons. Sequenced: blood. All receptors derive from a human donor in good health.

V is TRBV6-2 or TRBV6-3 and J is TRBJ2-1, with D hard to call. The CDR3 covers 12 residues. Germline CDR1 reads MNHEY; CDR2 reads SVGEGT. Between the trimmed V and J ends, which lost 7 bases and 5 bases, there was a span of 9 bases. The CDR3 DNA follows: TGTGCCAGCATGGGATCCAACAATGAGCAGTTCTTC. Protein sequence: CASMGSNNEQFF.

This chain links TRBV19 with TRBJ1-1; unclear D gene. V lost 6 bases, J lost 3 bases, and 14 bases lay in between. This CDR3 contains 14 residues. In germline, CDR1 is LNHDA, CDR2 SQIVND (reference sequence). CDR3 bases: TGTGCCAGTAGAAGGCCCAACGGGGACACTGAAGCTTTCTTT. Translated: CASRRPNGDTEAFF. Filled out from reference TRBV19 and TRBJ1-1, the complete variable domain reads DGGITQSPKYLFRKEGQNVTLSCEQNLNHDAMYWYRQDPGQGLRLIYYSQIVNDFQKGDIAEGYSVSREKKESFPLTVTSAQKNPTAFYLCASRRPNGDTEAFFGQGTRLTVV.

The chain has TRBV6-2 or TRBV6-3 and TRBJ2-7; D not resolved. Per germline, CDR1 MNHEY and CDR2 SVGEGT. This CDR3 spans 14 amino acids. Trimming took off 6 bases at V and 1 base at J, with 13 bases between the two ends. Written as DNA, the CDR3 is TGTGCCAGCAGCGGACCCAGAAGGTCCTACGAGCAGTACTTC. Translated: CASSGPRRSYEQYF.

The rearrangement links TRBV9 to TRBJ2-1; 7 bases fit TRBD2. Germline-derived CDR1 and CDR2 are SGDLS and YYNGEE. The CDR3 contains 15 residues. The V gene end was trimmed by 7 bases and the J gene end by 3 bases; junction bases not matched to a gene: 10. Here the CDR3 reads CASGASGVNYNEQFF. CDR3 in DNA: TGTGCCAGCGGCGCCAGCGGGGTGAACTACAATGAGCAGTTCTTC. The whole variable domain, remainder taken from reference TRBV9 and TRBJ2-1, is DSGVTQTPKHLITATGQRVTLRCSPRSGDLSVYWYQQSLDQGLQFLIQYYNGEERAKGNILERFSAQQFPDLHSELNLSSLELGDSALYFCASGASGVNYNEQFFGPGTRLTVL.

The rearrangement links TRBV5-6 to TRBJ1-2; 10 nucleotides match TRBD1. The CDR3 length is 14 residues. V was clipped by 7 bases and J by 5 bases; unmatched bases: 8. Germline V gene data show CDR1 as SGHDT and CDR2 as YYEEEE. The CDR3 sequence is CASHRDRGRYGYTF. CDR3 nucleotide sequence: TGTGCCAGCCACCGGGACAGGGGTCGGTATGGCTACACCTTC.

This clonotype has a count of ten or more. The rearrangement joins TRBV2 to TRBJ2-1; 14 bases match TRBD2. CDR3 length: 14 amino acids. Trimming cost V 11 bases and J 7 bases; bases outside gene matches: 7. Germline lookup yields CDR1 SNHLY and CDR2 FYNNEI. CDR3 nucleotides: TGTGCCCGCCAGACTAGCGGGGGGGCAAATGAGCAGTTCTTC. It encodes CARQTSGGANEQFF.

The V gene is TRBV20-1, the J gene TRBJ1-5; TRBD1 might be the D (6 bases). The V end lost 5 bases, the J end lost 7 bases, and 12 bases lay between the germline ends. This CDR3 is 12 amino acids long. Germline CDR1 and CDR2: DFQATT and SNEGSKA (reference sequence). CDR3 in DNA: TGCAGTGCTTACAGGGTAGGGCAGCCCCAGCATTTT. It translates to CSAYRVGQPQHF.

This clonotype has only a few counts. The V call is TRBV11-1, the J call TRBJ2-5, with 15 bases lining up with TRBD2. V gave up 5 bases and J gave up 0 bases; unmatched junction bases: 7. CDR3 length equals 18 residues. Germline V gene lookup returns CDR1 SGHAT and CDR2 FQDESV (reference sequence). The CDR3 bases are TGTGCCAGCAGCGCCGGGACTAGCGGGGGGAGTCACCAAGAGACCCAGTACTTC. It yields the protein CASSAGTSGGSHQETQYF.

The chain employs TRBV30 and TRBJ1-1; perhaps TRBD1 as D (6 bases). The V end lost 4 bases, the J end lost 4 bases, and 22 bases lay between the germline ends. Germline CDR1 is GTSNPN and CDR2 is SVGIG (reference sequence). The CDR3 runs to 16 residues. The CDR3 loop reads CAWITLQGEFGTEAFF. The CDR3 DNA reads TGTGCCTGGATAACATTACAGGGAGAATTTGGCACTGAAGCTTTCTTT.

The V and J genes are TRBV20-1 and TRBJ1-1; D might be TRBD1 (6 bases). The CDR3 is 15 amino acids. From germline, CDR1 is DFQATT and CDR2 SNEGSKA (reference sequence). V lost 6 bases to trimming and J lost 0 bases, with 17 bases between them. The CDR3 is CSALHIRGLNTEAFF. DNA of the CDR3: TGCAGTGCACTTCATATCAGGGGTCTGAACACTGAAGCTTTCTTT.

The J gene is TRBJ2-7, the V gene TRBV4-1; tentatively, D is TRBD1 (5 bases). In germline, CDR1 is MGHRA, CDR2 YSYEKL. This CDR3 spans 14 amino acids. V was trimmed by 1 base and J by 4 bases, leaving 11 bases between them. The CDR3 nucleotides read TGCGCCAGCAGCCAAGTGGGTAGACAGTACGAGCAGTACTTC. This gives the protein CASSQVGRQYEQYF.

This chain uses TRBV7-9 with TRBJ2-1; either TRBD1 or TRBD2 may fit D (5 bases each). V lost 1 base to trimming and J lost 2 bases, with 12 bases between them. This CDR3 has 16 amino acids. Germline CDR1 reads SEHNR; CDR2 reads FQNEAQ (reference sequence). CDR3 protein: CASSLGGATAYNEQFF. The CDR3 nucleotides are TGTGCCAGCAGCTTAGGAGGGGCTACAGCCTACAATGAGCAGTTCTTC.

The V call is TRBV20-1, the J call TRBJ2-4; D perhaps matches TRBD2 (6 bases). This CDR3 spans 15 amino acids. Trimming took 5 bases from V and 0 from J, leaving 14 bases between them. Looked up from germline, CDR1 is DFQATT and CDR2 is SNEGSKA (reference sequence). The CDR3 sequence is CSALRVGGAKNIQYF. For the CDR3, the DNA is TGCAGTGCTCTCCGGGTCGGGGGAGCCAAAAACATTCAGTACTTC.

This clonotype was seen more than once but under ten times. V usage is TRBV6-4 and J usage is TRBJ1-1, with D possibly TRBD1 on 5 matching bases. The CDR3 runs 15 residues. V gave up 6 bases and J gave up 3 bases, with 17 bases separating them. Germline CDR1 and CDR2: MRHNA and SNTAGT. CDR3 sequence: CASSRDPGGYTEAFF. The DNA for the CDR3 is TGTGCCAGCAGCCGGGACCCCGGAGGGTACACTGAAGCTTTCTTT.

This clonotype was counted between two and nine times. This chain connects TRBV5-1 to TRBJ1-6; D is uncertain. Germline lookup yields CDR1 SGHRS and CDR2 YFSETQ. The ends were cut back, 2 bases at V and 0 bases at J, with 24 bases in the middle. This CDR3 has 21 residues. The DNA for the CDR3 is TGCGCCAGCAGCTTTACCTTTTTGGCGGTCGGTGAGAGCTCCTATAATTCACCCCTCCACTTT. Its translation is CASSFTFLAVGESSYNSPLHF.

A few counts support this clonotype. This rearrangement joins TRBV20-1 to TRBJ1-2; D is undetermined. CDR1 DFQATT and CDR2 SNEGSKA come from the germline V gene (reference sequence). The CDR3 is made up of 15 amino acids. Deletions cut 0 bases from V and 4 bases from J, with 15 bases between. Here the CDR3 DNA reads TGCAGTGCTAGAGAAACCACGGGATTTCTCTATGGCTACACCTTC. It translates to CSARETTGFLYGYTF.

V and J are TRBV2 and TRBJ2-5, with a possible D match to TRBD2 (6 bases). The CDR3 contains 15 residues. Germline V gene lookup returns CDR1 SNHLY and CDR2 FYNNEI. The V end was cut by 6 bases, the J end by 2 bases, with 16 bases between. The CDR3: CASRIRDSSQETQYF. The CDR3 nucleotides read TGTGCCAGCAGGATTCGGGACTCATCACAAGAGACCCAGTACTTC.

The chain couples TRBV20-1 to TRBJ2-1; 7 bases are a match to TRBD2. In germline, CDR1 is DFQATT, CDR2 SNEGSKA (reference sequence). Trimming cost V 7 bases and J 3 bases; bases outside gene matches: 6. The CDR3 runs 13 residues. CDR3 DNA: TGCAGTGGGGGAGGGGCCGTCTACAATGAGCAGTTCTTC. Encoded protein: CSGGGAVYNEQFF.

This clonotype was found once. V is TRBV10-2 and J is TRBJ1-5; TRBD1 is a possible D gene (6 bases). Germline CDR1 WSHSY, CDR2 SAAADI. V lost 5 bases, J lost 9 bases, and 20 bases lay in between. This CDR3 is built from 15 residues. This CDR3 reads CASSSGTPDLGPQHF. CDR3 nucleotide sequence: TGCGCCAGCAGTTCCGGGACACCGGACCTCGGGCCCCAGCATTTT.

This clonotype was observed a few times. CDR3 protein: CASSFLGGPDEQFF. CDR3 DNA: TGCGCCAGCAGCTTTCTCGGGGGCCCTGATGAGCAGTTCTTC. The chain combines TRBV5-1 with TRBJ2-1, with D possibly being TRBD1 or TRBD2 (6 bases each). There are 14 residues in the CDR3. Germline CDR1 and CDR2: SGHRS and YFSETQ. The V end lost 2 bases, the J end lost 8 bases, and 14 bases lay between the germline ends. The variable domain in full, with the rest retrieved from reference TRBV5-1 and TRBJ2-1, is KAGVTQTPRYLIKTRGQQVTLSCSPISGHRSVSWYQQTPGQGLQFLFEYFSETQRNKGNFPGRFSGRQFSNSRSEMNVSTLELGDSALYLCASSFLGGPDEQFFGPGTRLTVL.

The rearrangement uses TRBV20-1 and TRBJ1-2; no clear D. CDR1 and CDR2 (germline): DFQATT, SNEGSKA (reference sequence). Deletions cut 4 bases from V and 3 bases from J, with 15 bases between. The CDR3 consists of 14 residues. CDR3 region: CSAIGPILDYGYTF. CDR3 bases: TGCAGTGCTATAGGACCAATTTTAGACTATGGCTACACCTTC.

This clonotype was recorded a few times. The chain employs TRBV29-1 and TRBJ2-7; TRBD2 might be the D (5 bases). The germline V gene encodes CDR1 SQVTM and CDR2 ANQGSEA. Trimming shortened V by 4 bases and J by 7 bases, and 20 bases separated the two germline ends. The CDR3 is 14 amino acids. The CDR3 DNA follows: TGCAGCGTTGGAATGAGGGAACCCCCTCTAGAGCAGTACTTC. Translated, it gives CSVGMREPPLEQYF.

The chain is built from TRBV28 and TRBJ2-5; tentative D call: TRBD2 (6 bases). Germline CDR1 is MDHEN and CDR2 is SYDVKM. The V end was cut by 6 bases, the J end by 1 base, with 18 bases between. The CDR3 spans 16 residues. The CDR3 sequence: CASSSGTEPSQETQYF. The CDR3 nucleotides read TGTGCCAGCAGCTCCGGGACTGAGCCTTCCCAAGAGACCCAGTACTTC.

V and J are TRBV7-2 and TRBJ2-1, with no clear D. The end of the DNA aligns better with TRBJ2-7, so the J call may be wrong. Germline CDR1 and CDR2: SGHTA and FQGNSA. The CDR3 is 14 residues long. CDR3 sequence (DNA): TGTGCCAGCAGCTTTGTAGGGCTGTACAACGAGCAGTACTTC. Translated: CASSFVGLYNEQYF.

This chain links TRBV5-1 with TRBJ2-7; TRBD2 is a possible D gene (6 bases). V lost 0 bases to trimming and J lost 6 bases, with 13 bases between them. This CDR3 region has 14 residues. The germline CDR1 and CDR2 sequences are SGHRS and YFSETQ. CDR3 sequence (DNA): TGCGCCAGCAGCTTGGGACTAGTGGGGCTCGAGCAGTACTTC. This gives the protein CASSLGLVGLEQYF.

This rearrangement joins TRBV9 to TRBJ2-3; TRBD2 is a possible D gene (6 bases). Trimming took off 0 bases at V and 1 base at J, with 12 bases between the two ends. The CDR3 is 16 amino acids. Germline V lookup: CDR1 SGDLS, CDR2 YYNGEE. CDR3 protein: CASSVESTSRTDTQYF. The CDR3 DNA reads as TGTGCCAGCAGCGTAGAATCGACTAGTCGCACAGATACGCAGTATTTT.

The rearrangement links TRBV7-9 to TRBJ2-1; D remains ambiguous. CDR1 is SEHNR, CDR2 FQNEAQ, per germline (reference sequence). The V end was cut by 1 base, the J end by 7 bases, with 14 bases between. The CDR3 has 15 residues. CDR3 protein: CASSLELELGNEQFF. The CDR3 region has the DNA TGTGCCAGCAGCTTAGAGCTAGAGCTGGGGAATGAGCAGTTCTTC. The full variable domain, its missing parts supplied by reference TRBV7-9 and TRBJ2-1, is DTGVSQNPRHKITKRGQNVTFRCDPISEHNRLYWYRQTLGQGPEFLTYFQNEAQLEKSRLLSDRFSAERPKGSFSTLEIQRTEQGDSAMYLCASSLELELGNEQFFGPGTRLTVL.

This clonotype was seen a single time. The chain is built from TRBV24-1 and TRBJ2-1, with D possibly being TRBD2 (7 bases). The ends were cut back, 0 bases at V and 6 bases at J, with 14 bases in the middle. This CDR3 region has 16 residues. Germline V gene lookup returns CDR1 KGHDR and CDR2 SFDVKD. The CDR3 bases are TGTGCCACCAGTGATTTGAGGGGGGGCCCCACCAATGAGCAGTTCTTC. This translates into CATSDLRGGPTNEQFF.

The V gene is TRBV20-1, the J gene TRBJ1-2, with D unclear. Germline-derived CDR1 and CDR2 are DFQATT and SNEGSKA (reference sequence). V lost 3 bases to trimming and J lost 4 bases, with 9 bases between them. CDR3 size: 12 residues. The CDR3 region is CSASGAPYGYTF. As DNA, the CDR3 is TGCAGTGCTAGCGGAGCCCCCTATGGCTACACCTTC.

In regard to this clonotype: The missing conserved phenylalanine or tryptophan at the end of this CDR3 makes a read error likely. V and J are TRBV4-3 and TRBJ1-1; D unclear. The CDR3 is 13 amino acids. The V and J ends lost 1 base and 6 bases respectively, with 9 bases between them. CDR1 is LGHNA, CDR2 YSLEER, per germline. The CDR3 region is CASSQVHVAEAFC. The CDR3 coding sequence is TGCGCCAGCAGCCAAGTCCACGTGGCTGAAGCTTTCTGT.